Listed below are T cell receptor beta chains from one sample, sequenced in a study of blood T cell repertoires in COVID-19. Sequencing was performed with immunoSEQ multiplex PCR; in TCRdb, only in-frame clones are kept and a portion is missing. The table has 150,000 to 200,000 clones, roughly 79% seen once; the top ten hold approximately 9.9%. The specimen was peripheral blood. These receptors originate from a woman in her thirties or forties with COVID-19, enrolled during active disease. Both conserved end residues are part of each CDR3. A D gene is named only where the DNA matches it firmly. Clone size is stated in some rows and not others, as once, few, many or a class when expanded.

TRBD1 | few | TRBJ1-1 | TRBV7-9 | CASRPGRGGFRDTEAFF | TGTGCCAGCAGGCCCGGGAGAGGGGGCTTTCGCGACACTGAAGCTTTCTTT
. | . | TRBJ1-2 | TRBV7-2 | CASSSDSTPYGYTF | TGTGCCAGCAGCTCGGACAGCACGCCCTATGGCTACACCTTC
TRBD1 | . | TRBJ2-7 | TRBV7-2 | CASTKTAGQGYEQYF | TGTGCCAGCACAAAAACCGCGGGACAGGGCTACGAGCAGTACTTC
TRBD2 | . | TRBJ2-7 | TRBV5-6 | CASSSPPSGYEQYF | TGTGCCAGCAGCTCCCCACCTAGCGGTTACGAGCAGTACTTC
TRBD2 | . | TRBJ2-7 | TRBV4-2 | CASSQDIPGGSYEQYF | TGTGCCAGCAGCCAAGATATTCCGGGAGGCTCCTACGAGCAGTACTTC
. | . | TRBJ1-5 | TRBV19 | CASSIDRESYQPQHF | TGTGCCAGTAGTATAGACCGGGAAAGCTATCAGCCCCAGCATTTT
. | . | TRBJ2-3 | TRBV5-6 | CASIQGVRASPDTQYF | TGTGCCAGCATTCAAGGGGTCAGGGCCAGCCCAGATACGCAGTATTTT
. | . | TRBJ2-1 | TRBV6-2/TRBV6-3 | CASSDIFYNEQFF | TGTGCCAGCAGTGACATATTCTACAATGAGCAGTTCTTC
TRBD2 | . | TRBJ2-1 | TRBV3-1/TRBV3-2 | CASSLLTSGGYNEQFF | TGTGCCAGCAGCCTCCTGACTAGCGGGGGGTACAATGAGCAGTTCTTC
TRBD1 | . | TRBJ2-3 | TRBV20-1 | CSATDRAAQYF | TGCAGTGCTACCGACAGGGCGGCGCAGTATTTT